One T cell receptor beta chain is described in this entry. Its target is not known. PCR amplification relied on 60 Vbeta primers (plus 13 Jbeta primers). Sequencing was performed with immunoSEQ multiplex PCR; in TCRdb, only in-frame clones are kept and a portion is missing. The sample lists 130,000 to 150,000 clones, approximately 80% occurring once. This specimen comes from a study of cytomegalovirus exposure and HLA in healthy donors. Study-level background: Genotyping showed roughly 81% of over 350 donors falling in the Caucasian-associated ancestry cluster. Findings and limits, study-wide: In a later analysis, across HLA loci, associated TCR counts were highest for DRB1, lowest for HLA-C. It was 150 to 200 TCR beta chains that were listed as cytomegalovirus-associated.

CDR1 is DFQATT, CDR2 SNEGSKA, per germline (reference sequence). V was trimmed by 5 bases and J by 5 bases, leaving 7 bases between them. The CDR3 contains 10 residues. This TCR was recovered from a woman between 35 and 50 years old in good health and CMV-seropositive. The V and J genes are TRBV20-1 and TRBJ2-7; D uncertain. Input material: PBMCs. As DNA, the CDR3 is TGCAGTGCTGAAAACAACGAGCAGTACTTC. Translated, it gives CSAENNEQYF.